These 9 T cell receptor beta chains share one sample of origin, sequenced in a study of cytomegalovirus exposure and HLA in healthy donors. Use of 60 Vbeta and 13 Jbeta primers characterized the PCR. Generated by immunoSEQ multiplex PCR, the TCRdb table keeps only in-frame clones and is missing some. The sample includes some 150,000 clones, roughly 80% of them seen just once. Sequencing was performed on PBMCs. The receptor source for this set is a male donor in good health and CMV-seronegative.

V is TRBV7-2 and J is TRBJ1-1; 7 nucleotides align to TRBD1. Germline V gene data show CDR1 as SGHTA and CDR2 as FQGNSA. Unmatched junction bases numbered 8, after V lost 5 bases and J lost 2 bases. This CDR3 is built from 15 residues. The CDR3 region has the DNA TGTGCCAGCAGCCCTAACAGGGGAGGAAACACTGAAGCTTTCTTT. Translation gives CASSPNRGGNTEAFF.

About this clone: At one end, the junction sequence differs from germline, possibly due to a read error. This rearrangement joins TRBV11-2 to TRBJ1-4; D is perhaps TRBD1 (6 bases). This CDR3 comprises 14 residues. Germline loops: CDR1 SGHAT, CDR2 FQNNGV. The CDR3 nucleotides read TGTGCCAGCAGCCTAGACAGGAGGCGTGAAAAACTGTTTTTT. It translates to CASSLDRRREKLFF.

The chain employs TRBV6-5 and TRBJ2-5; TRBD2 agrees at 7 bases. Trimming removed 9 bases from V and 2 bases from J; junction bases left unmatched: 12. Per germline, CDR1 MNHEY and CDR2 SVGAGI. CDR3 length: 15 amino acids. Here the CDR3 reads CASLHGASGQETQYF. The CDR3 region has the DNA TGTGCCAGTTTACACGGGGCTAGCGGTCAAGAGACCCAGTACTTC.

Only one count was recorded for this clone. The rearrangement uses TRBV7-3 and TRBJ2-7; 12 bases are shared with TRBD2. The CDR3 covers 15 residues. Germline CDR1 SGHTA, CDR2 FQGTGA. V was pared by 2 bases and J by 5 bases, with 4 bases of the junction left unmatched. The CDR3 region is CASSLRLAGAHEQYF. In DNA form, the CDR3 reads TGTGCCAGCAGCTTACGACTAGCGGGAGCCCACGAGCAGTACTTC.

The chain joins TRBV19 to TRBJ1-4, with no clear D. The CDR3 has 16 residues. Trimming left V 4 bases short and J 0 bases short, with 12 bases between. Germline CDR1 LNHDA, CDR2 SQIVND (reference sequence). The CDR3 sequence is CASSTFDGATNEKLFF. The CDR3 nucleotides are TGTGCCAGTAGTACGTTCGACGGGGCAACTAATGAAAAACTGTTTTTT.

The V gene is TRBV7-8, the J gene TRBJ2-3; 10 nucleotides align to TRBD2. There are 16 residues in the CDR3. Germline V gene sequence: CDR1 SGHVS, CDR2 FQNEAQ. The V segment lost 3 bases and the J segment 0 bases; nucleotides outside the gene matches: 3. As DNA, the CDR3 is TGTGCCAGCAGCTTCGGACTAGCGGCTAGCACAGATACGCAGTATTTT. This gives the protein CASSFGLAASTDTQYF.

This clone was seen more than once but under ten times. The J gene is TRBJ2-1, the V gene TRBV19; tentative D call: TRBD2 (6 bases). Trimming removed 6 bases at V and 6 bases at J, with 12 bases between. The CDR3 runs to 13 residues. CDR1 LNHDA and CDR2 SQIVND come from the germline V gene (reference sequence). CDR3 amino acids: CASSIGSPNEQFF. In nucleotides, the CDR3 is TGTGCCAGTAGCATCGGGAGCCCCAATGAGCAGTTCTTC.

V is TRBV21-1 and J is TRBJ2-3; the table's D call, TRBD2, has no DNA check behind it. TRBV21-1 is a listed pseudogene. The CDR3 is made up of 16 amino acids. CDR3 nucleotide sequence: TGTGCCAGCAGCAATGGTCAACGGGGGTACACAGATACGCAGTATTTT. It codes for CASSNGQRGYTDTQYF.

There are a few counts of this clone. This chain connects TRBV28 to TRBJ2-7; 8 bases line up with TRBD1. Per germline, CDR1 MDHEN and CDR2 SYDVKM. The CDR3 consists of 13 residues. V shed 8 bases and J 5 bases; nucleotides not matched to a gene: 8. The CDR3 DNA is TGTGCCAGCGGACGACAGGGGCTTCACGAGCAGTACTTC. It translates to CASGRQGLHEQYF.